This T cell receptor beta chain is from a study of T cell responses to AZD1222 COVID-19 vaccine. Study findings and constraints: Elevations in Spike-specific TCR breadth and depth followed administration of two AZD1222 doses. Donors, mostly white British, included more females; clonal diversity was possibly underestimated. The number of AZD1222 recipients seropositive at baseline was only five or six.

Data came from immunoSEQ multiplex PCR; TCRdb stores just in-frame clones and leaves some out. This sample has about 53,000 clones; approximately 84% occur once, and the top ten carry roughly 30%. The CDR3 totals 13 residues. V was shortened by 6 bases and J by 7 bases, with 12 bases between the two germline ends. The germline CDR1 and CDR2 sequences are MRHNA and SNTAGT. On this clone: Its antigen remains unknown.

The material was peripheral blood, obtained on day 0 of AZD1222 vaccination. The sequence was collected from an adult in good health. The chain couples TRBV6-4 to TRBJ2-2, with D possibly TRBD2 on 5 matching bases. The CDR3 region is CASSILGSGELFF. CDR3 DNA sequence: TGTGCCAGCAGCATACTAGGGAGCGGGGAGCTGTTTTTT.